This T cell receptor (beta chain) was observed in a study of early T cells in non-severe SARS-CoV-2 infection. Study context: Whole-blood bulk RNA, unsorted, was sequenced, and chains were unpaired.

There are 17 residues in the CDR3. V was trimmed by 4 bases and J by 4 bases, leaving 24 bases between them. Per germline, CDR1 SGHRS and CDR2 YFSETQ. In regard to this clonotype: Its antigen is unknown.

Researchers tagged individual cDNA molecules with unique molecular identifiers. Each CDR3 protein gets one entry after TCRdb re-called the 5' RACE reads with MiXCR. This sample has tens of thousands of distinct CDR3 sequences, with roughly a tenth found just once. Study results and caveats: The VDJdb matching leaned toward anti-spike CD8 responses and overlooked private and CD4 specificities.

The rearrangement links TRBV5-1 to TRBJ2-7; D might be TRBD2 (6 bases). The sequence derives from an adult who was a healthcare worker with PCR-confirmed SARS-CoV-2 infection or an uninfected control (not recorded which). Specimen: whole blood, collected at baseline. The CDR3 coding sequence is TGCGCCAGCAGCCCATCGGCGCGAGCGGGCCTGAGGTACGAGCAGTACTTC. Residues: CASSPSARAGLRYEQYF.